One and the same sample provided the 2 T cell receptor beta chains below, sequenced in a study of neurological immune-mediated disorders. TCRdb recomputed calls from the 5' RACE reads with MiXCR, one row per CDR3 protein. The sample includes some 46,000 distinct CDR3 sequences, 10% of them seen just once. Sequenced sample: PBMCs. The receptors were gathered from a man between 65 and 85 years old with HTLV-1-associated myelopathy (HAM/TSP).

This clonotype has a count of ten or more. The V gene is TRBV18, the J gene TRBJ1-4; no firm D call. Germline values: CDR1 KGHSH, CDR2 LQKENI. Trimming cost V 4 bases and J 3 bases, with 6 bases left between them. This CDR3 has 13 amino acids. The CDR3 nucleotides read TGTGCCAGCTCACGGGATGCTAATGAAAAACTGTTTTTT. Translated, it gives CASSRDANEKLFF.

This clonotype was counted ten times or more. The V gene is TRBV6-5, the J gene TRBJ2-1, with 9 bases identical to TRBD2. The CDR3 runs 18 residues. Per the germline V gene, CDR1 is MNHEY and CDR2 is SVGAGI. The V segment lost 2 bases and the J segment 0 bases; nucleotides outside the gene matches: 8. As DNA, the CDR3 is TGTGCCAGCAGTTACGGACTAGCGACAATCTACTCCTACAATGAGCAGTTCTTC. It is translated as CASSYGLATIYSYNEQFF.